Here is one TCR beta chain with its context. TCRdb processed the 5' RACE reads anew with MiXCR; each CDR3 protein has one entry. The table includes roughly 45,000 distinct CDR3 sequences, around 28% detected once. The CDR3 runs to 15 residues. With V trimmed by 3 bases and J by 1 base, 3 bases remained unmatched. Germline V gives CDR1 MDHEN, CDR2 SYDVKM. This clonotype was obtained from a female donor with breast cancer. The rearrangement joins TRBV28 to TRBJ2-1; 7 nucleotides match TRBD1. Sample: tumor-infiltrating memory CD4+ T cells sorted from the breast tumor. Subset: memory CD4+ T cells, CD4+CD45RO+CD25-. The CDR3 DNA is TGTGCCAGCAGTTTGACAGGGCGGTCCTACAATGAGCAGTTCTTC. This codes for CASSLTGRSYNEQFF.